This record concerns one TCR beta chain sequence. No antigen is known for it. No much larger clonotype is one base removed from it; base qualities were not supplied. This sample is drawn from a study of cytomegalovirus exposure and HLA in healthy donors (dated by TCRdb to about 2017). A note on the overall study: An earlier analysis of several hundred of the donors reported over 250 Gb of sequence data and 95 million to 120 million unique TCR beta sequences obtained from about 179 million T cells. The study aimed to test whether signatures of past pathogen exposure could be identified by cataloging public T cell receptors. Alongside the repertoire data, information on donor age, sex, ethnicity and CMV serostatus was compiled. Across approximately 420 genotyped donors of the cohort, an average of approximately 240,000 unique TCR beta nucleotide sequences per donor were sequenced, and roughly 20% of those sequences were non-productive. High-throughput TCR immunosequencing, statistical association of individual TCRs with disease status, and machine learning were combined to predict cytomegalovirus infection status. Of the roughly 400 genotyped donors, around 81% fell in the genetic ancestry cluster associated with self-reported Caucasian donors. Five DR-DQ haplotypes were treated as single units for association and clustering because of strong linkage in the cohort. An early release covering more than 500 HLA-typed donors comprised around 300 gigabases of sequencing data and around 86 million unique TCR sequences. A later analysis re-examined previously published TCR beta repertoires from around 670 donors and added high-resolution HLA genotyping to investigate patterns of TCR occurrence. Every repertoire in the discovery cohort had been generated on one and the same sequencing platform. HLA typing included class I and class II loci at four-digit resolution. A later genetic analysis took genome-wide SNP genotypes for about 55% of the roughly 700 donors and used that subset as a discovery cohort. To decide whether each TCR beta V gene segment behaved as functional or pseudogenic, an earlier analysis of approximately 620 of the donors relied on high-throughput TCR beta sequencing. The later analysis used no new phenotypic data to find candidate immune exposures, relying instead on TCR beta sequences and their occurrence across donors. A separate validation cohort of approximately 130 different subjects was used in addition to the approximately 610-subject first cohort. The T cell repertoires of about 700 subjects were profiled by immunosequencing and related to cytomegalovirus serostatus. Typing coverage varied by locus: about 629-630 donors for A, B, C, DRB1 and DQB1; roughly 520 for DQA1; around 610 for DPA1; around 450 for DPB1. The paper as a whole reports these results and caveats: The earlier analysis of about 600 of the donors excluded approximately 17 rarely observed V segments, including chromosome 9 orphons, because counts were too low. In a later analysis, TCR association rates were found to vary across HLA loci, with the most associated TCRs seen for DRB1 alleles and the fewest for HLA-C alleles. Sequencing depth was assumed to be roughly uniform across donors in the presence/absence analyses, though that assumption may not hold. CMV serostatus was the only immune exposure information available for the cohort. Several of the top co-occurrence clusters appeared to be linked to parvovirus B19, influenza, CMV and Epstein-Barr virus, according to a later analysis. An association between a missense DCLRE1C variant and V-gene and J-gene trimming of TCR beta chains was found in a later genetic analysis and replicated in an independent cohort. It was suggested by the authors that the approach could potentially be generalized to other disease states and immunological phenotypes. A later analysis found that HLA-associated TCR beta chains were more clonally expanded and had lower generation probabilities than equally common non-associated chains. The 87-base-pair reads could not distinguish some IMGT-functional V segments, including TRBV6-2 and TRBV6-3, so those segments were excluded. Assigning TCR associations to individual alleles was difficult when HLA alleles, especially DR and DQ, strongly co-occurred. Specific HLA alleles were associated with 15,000 to 20,000 TCR beta sequences at a false discovery rate of 0.05 in a later analysis. According to a later genetic analysis, donors in an Asian-associated ancestry cluster had fewer N-insertions in productive TCRs than the roughly 700-donor mean. In vitro tests confirmed that a few of the cytomegalovirus-associated TCR beta chains recognize cytomegalovirus antigens. Broadly in line with IMGT annotations, most TCR beta V segments showed up in productive rearrangements about 87% or about 30% of the time in an earlier analysis of several hundred of the donors. In both the original and validation cohorts, the classifier was reported to diagnose cytomegalovirus status with high specificity and sensitivity. A further reported finding was that TCR beta sequences accurately predicted the HLA-A and HLA-B alleles for most subjects in the first cohort. A total of 150 to 200 TCR beta chains were listed by the study as associated with cytomegalovirus. Correlated functional status among segregating V segments might be attributable to linkage disequilibrium, but an unknown experimental factor could not be ruled out. Because some donors lacked HLA typing at each locus, the association tests relied only on the typed subset. The cohort was sequenced for TCR beta chains only, and without alpha or paired-chain data the features that could be detected were limited. A cluster of highly shared sequence variants was judged likely to represent a technical artifact of the sequencing pipeline. Most CMV-associated TCR beta chains appeared to be HLA-restricted in a later analysis, and the HLA associations seemed to be driven largely by CMV exposure. Across donors, most TCR sequences were observed very rarely, whereas some public TCRs were present in many individuals.

In total, 666 healthy bone marrow donors made up the cohort. Cohort members were all nominally healthy when sampled, although unrecorded immune exposures were likely present. The donor tested CMV seronegative and was one of the 352 seronegative cohort members. A peripheral blood sample was collected from each donor, and TCR beta sequencing was performed on peripheral blood mononuclear cells. Genomic DNA was extracted from the blood cell samples with the Qiagen DNeasy Blood Extraction Kit. CDR1 is given as SGDLS and CDR2 as YYNGEE, both from the germline V gene. Relative to germline, V is 2 bases shorter and J is 2 bases shorter, with 8 bases between their ends. The CDR3 spans 15 residues, from the cysteine through the phenylalanine. The retained sequence is limited to the CDR3, 45 bases, with the frame set at the first base. Library preparation employed the immunoSEQ multiplex PCR assay. For the multiplex PCR, a mixture combining 60 forward primers for TCR Vbeta segments and 13 reverse primers for TCR Jbeta segments was used. A multiplex PCR assay on genomic DNA amplified the CDR3 region of rearranged TCR beta genes. Amplified TCR beta libraries were sequenced as 87-base-pair reads on the Illumina HiSeq System. As for the authors' bioinformatics: Across the roughly 670 repertoires, a later analysis counted 78 million or so unique TCR beta chains, roughly 11 million of which were shared by at least two donors. To remove PCR and sequencing errors, raw reads were error-corrected and collapsed into unique sequences using a nearest-neighbor algorithm that merged closely related sequences. Alignment of CDR3 sequences to IMGT reference sequences was used to assign V, D and J gene segments. For a sequence to be retained, at least a six-nucleotide match to both a V gene segment and a J gene segment was required. A rearrangement counted as productive if the CDR3 had no stop codons and remained in frame with V and J, and every other rearrangement counted as non-productive. CDR3 was defined by IMGT convention, running from the second conserved V-encoded cysteine to the conserved J-encoded phenylalanine. The earlier analysis of some 550 of the donors excluded any sequence lacking an unambiguous match to a single V gene segment. In an earlier analysis of around 590 of the donors, a V segment was called functional when productive rearrangements were above 56.7%, and segregating when the standard deviation between donors exceeded 5%. A statistical classification framework was developed to diagnose cytomegalovirus status using the catalog of TCR beta chain sequences. In a later analysis, V and J genes were assigned by comparing TCR nucleotide sequences against IMGT/GENE-DB human TR gene sequences. The TCRdist pipeline was used in a later analysis to assign CDR3 sequences and most-parsimonious VDJ recombination scenarios. In a later analysis, each TCR beta chain was defined by its CDR3 amino acid sequence together with its V-gene family, and reads lacking a unique V-gene family were excluded. In a later analysis, 450 to 600 highly shared, low-generation-probability nucleotide sequences were removed to address suspected cross-contamination and a sequencing artifact. In a later analysis, a clonal expansion index for each public chain was calculated from normalized within-repertoire ranks of inferred template counts. A later analysis computed generation probabilities with a VDJ recombination model fitted to out-of-frame rearrangements, and checked the results against IGoR. In a later analysis, hypergeometric tests were used to score TCR-TCR, TCR-HLA and TCR-CMV co-occurrence, with a repertoire-size bias correction applied to TCR pairs. False discovery rates were estimated in a later analysis by permuting HLA or CMV assignments 20 times. In a later analysis, co-occurring TCRs were grouped using DBSCAN, with TCRdist sequence similarity added in when clustering inside HLA-allele-positive subsets. Repertoires with fewer than 30,000 or more than 120,000 public chains, plus five repertoires with anomalous nucleotide sharing, were excluded from co-occurrence clustering. The table was pulled from immuneACCESS by TCRdb, which kept in-frame rearrangements only. Such tables lose some clones; where checked, under half of the loss comes from unresolved V genes, and the rest has no known cause. V, J and clone size are taken as reported in that table, and D and trimming were inferred from the DNA itself. The sample data list about 130,000 clones, and over 60% of these were observed just once. The ten largest account for 1.2% of the sample.

Sequencing was performed on PBMCs. This clonotype originated in a female donor in good health and CMV-seronegative. Rearrangement joined TRBV9 to TRBJ1-6, with the D gene not clear enough to name. The CDR3 in this case is CASSVTETYNSPLHF. The nucleotide sequence reads as follows: TGTGCCAGCAGCGTTACAGAAACCTATAATTCACCCCTCCACTTT.